This T cell receptor (beta chain) was profiled in a study of control samples from healthy donors and cancer patients. Germline CDR1 and CDR2: MNHNY and SVGAGI (reference sequence). The CDR3 spans 16 residues. V was shortened by 6 bases and J by 5 bases, with 22 bases between the two germline ends. Data came from immunoSEQ multiplex PCR; TCRdb stores just in-frame clones and leaves some out. The repertoire has 20,000 to 30,000 clones, approximately 91% of them found once; the top ten carry under 15%. Sequencing was performed on PBMCs. This chain uses TRBV6-6 with TRBJ2-5, with D unclear. This clonotype originated in a man aged 45 to 65 with lung cancer. The CDR3 DNA follows: TGTGCCAGCAGCCCTACCGTATCACCCACAATGGAGACCCAGTACTTC. Amino acid sequence: CASSPTVSPTMETQYF.